This passage covers 29 T cell receptor beta chains from one sample sequenced in a study of T cells after yellow fever vaccination. Using its own MiXCR run on the 5' RACE reads, TCRdb lists one record per CDR3 protein. Among some 110,000 distinct CDR3 sequences listed, around 7.4% were seen once. The starting material was CD4+ T cells sorted from PBMCs, obtained less than 11 days after the first yellow fever vaccination. These receptors all come from a man between 18 and 35 years old who received the YFV17D yellow fever vaccine.

This clonotype was detected ten times or more. This rearrangement joins TRBV10-3 to TRBJ1-5; D unclear. The CDR3 spans 13 residues. Germline CDR1 ENHRY, CDR2 SYGVKD. V was trimmed by 5 bases and J by 6 bases, leaving 11 bases between them. CDR3: CAISMDGVQPQHF. Written as DNA, the CDR3 is TGTGCCATCAGTATGGATGGAGTTCAGCCCCAGCATTTT.

The table lists this clonotype with many counts. The genes are TRBV4-3 and TRBJ2-1, with 11 nucleotides matching TRBD2. The germline CDR1 and CDR2 sequences are LGHNA and YSLEER. The junction had 3 bases not matched to a gene; V was cut back by 2 bases and J by 6 bases. The CDR3 is made up of 15 amino acids. CDR3 protein: CASSQPSGGINEQFF. The DNA of the CDR3 is TGCGCCAGCAGCCAACCTAGCGGGGGGATCAATGAGCAGTTCTTC.

This clonotype was found many times. The CDR3 sequence is CASSLGGQAWFF. CDR3 nucleotides: TGCGCCAGCAGCTTGGGAGGACAGGCCTGGTTCTTC. The chain joins TRBV5-1 to TRBJ2-1; 7 bases align to TRBD1. In germline, CDR1 is SGHRS, CDR2 YFSETQ. The CDR3 length is 12 residues. Germline trimming cut 0 bases from V and 15 bases from J; bases unmatched to any gene: 6.

This clonotype was seen at least ten times. The chain joins TRBV12-3 or TRBV12-4 to TRBJ2-7, with 8 bases that match TRBD1. The V segment lost 6 bases and the J segment 6 bases; nucleotides outside the gene matches: 10. CDR3 length equals 14 residues. The CDR3 coding sequence is TGTGCCAGCAGCGCCTCGACAGGGGAATCCGAGCAGTACTTC. Its translation is CASSASTGESEQYF.

As regards this clonotype: Relative to the germline gene, one junction end is altered; a read error may explain this. The V and J genes are TRBV3-1 and TRBJ1-2; D is undetermined. Per the germline V gene, CDR1 is LGHDT and CDR2 is YNNKEL (reference sequence). There are 15 residues in the CDR3. CDR3 nucleotide sequence: TGTGCCACCAGCCCAGAGCGGGAACTAACCTATGGCTACACCTTC. Translated: CATSPERELTYGYTF.

This clonotype has ten or more counts. V usage is TRBV12-3 or TRBV12-4 and J usage is TRBJ1-5; no reliable D call. Trimming left V 5 bases short and J 3 bases short, with 11 bases between. The CDR3 sequence is 14 residues long. The CDR3 region has the DNA TGTGCCAGCAGTCCCAGAGACAACAATCAGCCCCAGCATTTT. It translates to CASSPRDNNQPQHF.

The table lists this clonotype with a few counts. V and J are TRBV20-1 and TRBJ1-1; TRBD1 matches at 10 bases. V trimming: 0 bases; J trimming: 2 bases; junction bases outside the gene matches: 12. The germline V gene encodes CDR1 DFQATT and CDR2 SNEGSKA (reference sequence). The CDR3 length is 18 residues. CDR3 bases: TGCAGTGCTAGAGATCCCCGACAGGGGGCGCGGGGCAACACTGAAGCTTTCTTT. Protein product: CSARDPRQGARGNTEAFF.

In its sample, this clonotype was seen many times. The chain couples TRBV18 to TRBJ1-4; D call uncertain. Germline V lookup: CDR1 KGHSH, CDR2 LQKENI. V lost 4 bases and J 3 bases, leaving 12 bases between the germline ends. CDR3 size: 15 residues. The CDR3: CASSRLARPNEKLFF. DNA for the CDR3: TGTGCCAGCTCACGCTTAGCGAGGCCTAATGAAAAACTGTTTTTT. The entire variable domain, with the rest obtained from reference TRBV18 and TRBJ1-4, is as follows: NAGVMQNPRHLVRRRGQEARLRCSPMKGHSHVYWYRQLPEEGLKFMVYLQKENIIDESGMPKERFSAEFPKEGPSILRIQQVVRGDSAAYFCASSRLARPNEKLFFGSGTQLSVL.

The table lists this clonotype with many counts. The chain recombines TRBV7-2 with TRBJ2-3; TRBD2 matches at 10 bases. Germline CDR1 and CDR2: SGHTA and FQGNSA. Trimming at V came to 1 base and at J to 4 bases, leaving 2 bases not matched to a gene. This CDR3 is built from 15 residues. CDR3 nucleotides: TGTGCCAGCAGCTTAGGAAGCGGGGGGGCAGATACGCAGTATTTT. Translation: CASSLGSGGADTQYF.

The sample holds many counts of this clonotype. The chain carries TRBV12-3 or TRBV12-4 and TRBJ2-1, with D perhaps being TRBD1 or TRBD2 (6 bases each). Trimming left V 6 bases short and J 3 bases short, with 18 bases between. The CDR3 is made up of 16 amino acids. Written as DNA, the CDR3 is TGTGCCAGCAGGGCCGGGGGCGGACTCGTCTACAATGAGCAGTTCTTC. It translates to CASRAGGGLVYNEQFF.

The sample holds many counts of this clonotype. This chain joins TRBV3-1 and TRBJ1-5; D is unclear. CDR3 length equals 15 residues. CDR1 is LGHDT, CDR2 YNNKEL, per germline (reference sequence). The germline V and J ends were trimmed by 0 bases and 12 bases, with 18 bases remaining between them. The CDR3 DNA sequence: TGTGCCAGCAGCCAAGATTTCACAGTTGGTAGTATCCAGCATTTT. It specifies CASSQDFTVGSIQHF.

This clonotype was seen at least ten times. The CDR3 reads CASNNLVGKNIQYF. CDR3 coding DNA: TGCGCCAGCAACAATCTGGTGGGGAAAAACATTCAGTACTTC. The chain uses TRBV4-1 and TRBJ2-4; no clear D gene. The V end lost 7 bases, the J end lost 4 bases, and 14 bases lay between the germline ends. Germline lookup yields CDR1 MGHRA and CDR2 YSYEKL. This CDR3 spans 14 amino acids.

This clonotype was counted between two and nine times. This sequence joins TRBV5-1 and TRBJ2-1; TRBD1 matches at 9 bases. There are 17 residues in the CDR3. Germline V gene lookup returns CDR1 SGHRS and CDR2 YFSETQ. J lost 14 bases, V lost 2 bases, and 20 bases had no gene match. CDR3 residues: CASSFLSSRTGERPKFF. The CDR3 DNA follows: TGCGCCAGCAGCTTTCTCTCCTCAAGGACAGGGGAACGCCCCAAGTTCTTC.

This clonotype was observed at least ten times. V is TRBV11-2 and J is TRBJ2-7, with TRBD1 identical over 7 bases. Germline V CDR1 and CDR2: SGHAT, FQNNGV. V was pared by 5 bases and J by 5 bases, with 6 bases of the junction left unmatched. The CDR3 is 13 amino acids. The CDR3 sequence: CASSVGQRDEQYV. The CDR3 region has the DNA TGTGCCAGCAGCGTGGGACAGAGAGACGAGCAGTACGTC.

This clonotype was counted at least ten times. The chain uses TRBV7-2 and TRBJ2-3; 7 nucleotides match TRBD1. The germline V gene encodes CDR1 SGHTA and CDR2 FQGNSA. Germline trimming cut 3 bases from V and 1 base from J; bases unmatched to any gene: 10. CDR3 length: 17 residues. CDR3: CASSLGTGALGTDTQYF. The CDR3 DNA sequence: TGTGCCAGCAGCTTGGGAACAGGGGCCTTGGGCACAGATACGCAGTATTTT. Using reference TRBV7-2 and TRBJ2-3 for the parts outside the CDR3, the full variable domain is GAGVSQSPSNKVTEKGKDVELRCDPISGHTALYWYRQSLGQGLEFLIYFQGNSAPDKSGLPSDRFSAERTGGSVSTLTIQRTQQEDSAVYLCASSLGTGALGTDTQYFGPGTRLTVL.

This clonotype occurred many times. The gene calls are TRBV9 and TRBJ2-5, with 9 bases fitting TRBD2. This CDR3 is built from 16 residues. V lost 4 bases to trimming and J lost 5 bases; unmatched junction nucleotides: 12. CDR1 SGDLS and CDR2 YYNGEE come from the germline V gene. CDR3 nucleotide sequence: TGTGCCAGCAGCCCCCTAAGGGCGGGGGGGGAGGAGACCCAGTACTTC. As protein: CASSPLRAGGEETQYF.

This clonotype was detected ten times or more. This chain joins TRBV20-1 and TRBJ2-2; D uncertain. The CDR3 is made up of 13 amino acids. The germline V gene has CDR1 DFQATT and CDR2 SNEGSKA (reference sequence). V gave up 5 bases and J gave up 0 bases, with 7 bases separating them. CDR3 sequence reads: CSARPTNTGELFF. The CDR3 coding sequence is TGCAGTGCTCGCCCGACGAACACCGGGGAGCTGTTTTTT.

V gene TRBV24-1 combines with J gene TRBJ1-5, with 7 bases matching TRBD1. Germline trimming cut 2 bases from V and 6 bases from J; bases unmatched to any gene: 9. Germline CDR1 is KGHDR and CDR2 is SFDVKD. This CDR3 is built from 16 residues. CDR3 bases: TGTGCCACCAGTGATTCCAGGACAGGACGGTTTCAGCCCCAGCATTTT. Translation gives CATSDSRTGRFQPQHF.

This clonotype was recorded many times. The chain employs TRBV5-1 and TRBJ2-2; D remains ambiguous. Germline V gene sequence: CDR1 SGHRS, CDR2 YFSETQ. The CDR3 sequence is 16 residues long. Trimming removed 4 bases at V and 0 bases at J, with 13 bases between. The CDR3 DNA sequence: TGCGCCAGCAGCCCTGGCCGTACGTCGAACACCGGGGAGCTGTTTTTT. This sequence encodes CASSPGRTSNTGELFF.

This clonotype has ten or more counts. This chain joins TRBV4-1 and TRBJ2-5; D call uncertain. The CDR3 is 16 residues long. V shed 0 bases and J shed 2 bases, with 13 bases lying between them. CDR1 MGHRA and CDR2 YSYEKL come from the germline V gene. The CDR3 region has the DNA TGCGCCAGCAGCCAAGATCGTGTCCGCCCTCAAGAGACCCAGTACTTC. This translates into CASSQDRVRPQETQYF.

This sequence joins TRBV5-1 and TRBJ1-2; a weak D match, TRBD1 (5 bases). The CDR3 is made up of 15 amino acids. The V end was cut by 4 bases, the J end by 0 bases, with 13 bases between. CDR1 and CDR2 (germline): SGHRS, YFSETQ. The DNA of the CDR3 is TGCGCCAGCAGCCCCCCCCCAGGGACTAACTATGGCTACACCTTC. This sequence encodes CASSPPPGTNYGYTF.

This clonotype was seen ten or more times. This chain links TRBV20-1 with TRBJ1-4; no reliable D call. CDR1 is DFQATT and CDR2 is SNEGSKA in the germline V gene (reference sequence). The CDR3 length is 12 residues. Between the trimmed V and J ends, which lost 2 bases and 0 bases, there was a span of 1 base. The CDR3 DNA follows: TGCAGTGCTAGATCAACTAATGAAAAACTGTTTTTT. It encodes CSARSTNEKLFF.

This clonotype was picked up many times. V gene TRBV5-6 combines with J gene TRBJ2-2; D is unresolved. CDR1 and CDR2 (germline): SGHDT, YYEEEE. The CDR3 loop spans 13 amino acids. V was cut by 0 bases and J by 14 bases, with 14 bases left in between. This CDR3 reads CASSLDKSQSLFF. The DNA for the CDR3 is TGTGCCAGCAGCTTGGACAAATCCCAGAGTCTGTTTTTT.

The chain is built from TRBV27 and TRBJ1-3; D is ambiguous. Trimming cost V 0 bases and J 0 bases, with 9 bases left between them. There are 16 residues in the CDR3. CDR1 and CDR2 from the germline V gene are MNHEY and SMNVEV (reference sequence). CDR3 amino acids: CASSLSKMLSGNTIYF. The CDR3 DNA reads as TGTGCCAGCAGTTTATCGAAGATGCTCTCTGGAAACACCATATATTTT.

This clonotype occurred many times. J is TRBJ1-2 and V is TRBV12-3 or TRBV12-4; D gene unclear. The CDR3 has 14 residues. Deletions cut 6 bases from V and 2 bases from J, with 13 bases between. CDR3 bases: TGTGCCAGCAGCCGCGGGTTGGTGAACTATGGCTACACCTTC. It encodes CASSRGLVNYGYTF.

As concerns this clonotype: One base away lies a much larger clone, so this may be a sequencing read error. The chain joins TRBV7-3 to TRBJ2-3; 7 bases are a match to TRBD2. Losses at the gene ends were 2 bases for V and 4 bases for J; bases not matched to a gene: 9. The CDR3 spans 16 residues. Per the germline V gene, CDR1 is SGHTA and CDR2 is FQGTGA. Here the CDR3 reads CASSLSVASGADTQYF. The CDR3 DNA reads TGTGCCAGCAGCTTATCGGTAGCTAGCGGAGCAGATACGCAGTATTTT.

DNA of the CDR3: TGCTGCGCTAGAGATCTGGCAGCACCGAACACCGGGGAGCTGTTTTTT. It codes for CCARDLAAPNTGELFF. This sequence joins TRBV20-1 and TRBJ2-2; D is uncertain. The CDR3 extends over 16 amino acids. Germline V lookup: CDR1 DFQATT, CDR2 SNEGSKA (reference sequence).

This clonotype was detected ten times or more. The chain recombines TRBV12-3 or TRBV12-4 with TRBJ1-2; possibly TRBD1 for D (5 bases). V lost 6 bases, J lost 4 bases, and 15 bases lay in between. This CDR3 contains 14 residues. The CDR3 spells CASSRQRLTYGYTF. Here the CDR3 DNA reads TGTGCCAGCAGCCGACAGCGGCTGACCTATGGCTACACCTTC.

This clonotype was detected many times. The chain couples TRBV12-3 or TRBV12-4 to TRBJ1-2; D remains ambiguous. There are 13 residues in the CDR3. Trimming took off 6 bases at V and 4 bases at J, with 12 bases between the two ends. CDR3 DNA: TGTGCCAGCAGCCAAAACGGCCGCTATGGCTACACCTTC. Translation gives CASSQNGRYGYTF.